This record concerns one T cell receptor (beta chain) sequence. The V gene end was trimmed by 1 base and the J gene end by 14 bases; junction bases not matched to a gene: 4. The length of the CDR3 is 11 residues. CDR1 and CDR2 from the germline V gene are MNHNS and SASEGT. The data are from a study of blood T cell repertoires in COVID-19. Study processing details: Reference gene primer amplification in the assay estimated nucleated cell counts. The table came from immunoSEQ multiplex PCR; TCRdb's copy has only in-frame clones and leaves some out. Clone size and the V and J calls come from that table; the DNA yielded D and trimming. The sample includes 200,000 to 300,000 clones, 80% to 90% of them seen just once.

Material: peripheral blood. This clonotype was obtained from a woman aged 40 to 49 with acute or convalescent COVID-19. The rearrangement joins TRBV6-1 to TRBJ1-1, with 7 bases that match TRBD1. As DNA, the CDR3 is TGTGCCAGCAGTGAAGGCAGGGGGGCGTTCTTT. Its protein is CASSEGRGAFF.